The T cell receptor beta chain described here comes from a study of CD8 T cells in ankylosing spondylitis (dated by TCRdb to 2016 to 2017). As for the study more broadly: T cell receptor beta repertoires were profiled in healthy donors and ankylosing spondylitis patients so that disease-linked TCR variants could be found. The full study cohort was made up of about two dozen ankylosing spondylitis patients and 108 healthy donors. Peripheral blood samples were taken, and synovial fluid was additionally collected from ankylosing spondylitis patients. The paper as a whole reports these results and caveats: The disease-linked clones had a CD8+ phenotype and were found at relatively low frequencies in peripheral blood. The disease-linked clones were reported to be significantly enriched in matched synovial fluid samples from ankylosing spondylitis patients. Some motif variants were previously reported in synovial fluid and blood of reactive arthritis patients, suggesting common disease-initiation mechanisms. A TCR beta motif of about eight highly homologous amino acid variants appeared characteristic of blood from ankylosing spondylitis patients.

This clonotype was found a few times. Which antigen it targets is not known. Base qualities are not recorded, but no much larger clone differs from it by a single base. The listed sequencing device is Illumina HiSeq 2500. TCR beta libraries were prepared by quantitative 5'-RACE with molecular barcodes. The original methods were these. Disease-linked TCR variants were identified with a new computational method built on a probabilistic model of VDJ rearrangement. TCRdb took the public reads, trimmed them with fastp at Q25, ran MiXCR for clone calling and kept in-frame beta chains. Duplicate CDR3 protein sequences are folded into a single record with the most common DNA and genes. For this entry, the V and J calls and clone size follow TCRdb and not the study's own pipeline. A total of approximately 220,000 distinct CDR3 sequences appear in this sample, approximately 16% of them only once. The ten top clones hold 42% of the sample.

The source of this sequence is a male donor with ankylosing spondylitis. The sequenced sample was blood, either unsorted or a sorted T cell fraction (not recorded which).

The CDR3 reads CASSGQGSPYEQYF. At the DNA level, the sequence is TGCGCCAGCAGTGGACAGGGGAGTCCCTACGAGCAGTACTTC. The rearrangement joined TRBV5-1 to TRBJ2-7; TRBD1 fits 9 bases in the junction. V ends up 5 bases short and J 2 bases short, with an unmatched junction base count of 5. Including cysteine and phenylalanine, the CDR3 has 14 amino acids. Just the 42-base CDR3 DNA is kept, in frame starting at base 1. The germline V gene supplies CDR1 SGHRS and CDR2 YFSETQ.